This T cell receptor beta chain was sequenced for a study of T cell changes during pregnancy in multiple sclerosis. CDR3 length equals 16 residues. Germline lookup yields CDR1 LGHNA and CDR2 YSLEER. Trimming took off 1 base at V and 4 bases at J, with 14 bases between the two ends. The repertoire was sequenced with immunoSEQ multiplex PCR; TCRdb's copy has only in-frame clones and lacks some. This sample has tens of thousands of clones, with approximately 90% found just once. The receptor's source is a female donor in good health, serving as a control in a pregnancy study. Some clones in this sample may be carry-over from other donors' samples. Sequences were derived from PBMCs, sampled in the first trimester of pregnancy. J is TRBJ2-1 and V is TRBV4-3; D may be TRBD2 (5 bases). The CDR3 region is CASSQVVAGNYNEQFF. The CDR3, as DNA: TGCGCCAGCAGCCAAGTTGTGGCGGGTAATTACAATGAGCAGTTCTTC.